This T cell receptor beta chain was recorded in a study of blood T cell repertoires in COVID-19. Germline CDR1 is KGHSH and CDR2 is LQKENI. Trimming left V 1 base short and J 5 bases short, with 12 bases between. The CDR3 has 16 residues. The assay was immunoSEQ multiplex PCR, and TCRdb's table has in-frame clones only and misses some. This table holds 150,000 to 200,000 clones, approximately 90% found once. Sequenced input: peripheral blood. This TCR derives from a man aged 65 to 85 with active or convalescent COVID-19. The chain has TRBV18 and TRBJ1-6; TRBD1 might be the D (5 bases). The CDR3 nucleotides read TGTGCCAGCTCACCACGGCAGGGAGGGGATAATTCACCCCTCCACTTT. As protein: CASSPRQGGDNSPLHF.